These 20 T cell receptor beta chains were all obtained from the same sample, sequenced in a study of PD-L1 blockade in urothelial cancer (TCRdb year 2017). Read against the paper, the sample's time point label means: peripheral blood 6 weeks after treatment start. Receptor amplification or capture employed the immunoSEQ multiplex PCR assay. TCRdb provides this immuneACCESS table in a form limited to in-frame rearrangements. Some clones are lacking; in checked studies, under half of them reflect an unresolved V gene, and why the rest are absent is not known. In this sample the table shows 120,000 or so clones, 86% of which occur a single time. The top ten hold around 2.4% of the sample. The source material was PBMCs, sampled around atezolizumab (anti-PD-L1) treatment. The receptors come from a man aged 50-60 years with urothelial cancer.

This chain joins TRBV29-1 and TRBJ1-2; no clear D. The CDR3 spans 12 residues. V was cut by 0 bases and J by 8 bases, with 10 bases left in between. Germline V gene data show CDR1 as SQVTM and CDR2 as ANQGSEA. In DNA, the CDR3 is TGCAGCGTTGAAGATTTGCGGAGGGGCTACACCTTC. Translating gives CSVEDLRRGYTF.

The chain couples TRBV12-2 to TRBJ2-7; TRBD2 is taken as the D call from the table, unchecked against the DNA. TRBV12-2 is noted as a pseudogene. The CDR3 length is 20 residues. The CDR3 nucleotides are TGTGCAAGTCGCTTTCGTCCGGGCCACGAGGGGCTAGCGGGATCCTACGAGCAGTACTTC. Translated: CASRFRPGHEGLAGSYEQYF.

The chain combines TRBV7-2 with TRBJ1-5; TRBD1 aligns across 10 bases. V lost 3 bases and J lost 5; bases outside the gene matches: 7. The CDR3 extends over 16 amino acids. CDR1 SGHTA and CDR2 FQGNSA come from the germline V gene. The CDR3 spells CASSFMTGGADQPQHF. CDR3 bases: TGTGCCAGCAGCTTCATGACAGGGGGCGCGGATCAGCCCCAGCATTTT.

CDR3 sequence (DNA): TGTGCCATCAGCGCCTCGACAGGGGGCAATCAGCCCCAGCATTTT. Amino acids: CAISASTGGNQPQHF. V is TRBV10-3 and J is TRBJ1-5; 8 bases are a match to TRBD1. The CDR3 contains 15 residues. With 6 bases clipped from V and 2 bases from J, the junction kept 6 bases outside the gene matches. CDR1 and CDR2 (germline): ENHRY, SYGVKD.

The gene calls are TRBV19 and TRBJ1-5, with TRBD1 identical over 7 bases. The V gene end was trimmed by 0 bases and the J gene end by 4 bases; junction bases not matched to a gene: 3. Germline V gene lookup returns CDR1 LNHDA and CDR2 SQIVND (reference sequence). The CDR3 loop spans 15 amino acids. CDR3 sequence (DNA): TGTGCCAGTAGTATAGAGGGGACAGTGAATCAGCCCCAGCATTTT. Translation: CASSIEGTVNQPQHF.

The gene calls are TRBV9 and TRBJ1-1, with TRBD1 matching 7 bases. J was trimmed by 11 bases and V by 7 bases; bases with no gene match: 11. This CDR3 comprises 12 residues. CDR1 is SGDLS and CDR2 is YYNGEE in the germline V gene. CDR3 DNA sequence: TGTGCCAGCGGTCCGGGACAGATGATGGCTTTCTTT. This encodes CASGPGQMMAFF.

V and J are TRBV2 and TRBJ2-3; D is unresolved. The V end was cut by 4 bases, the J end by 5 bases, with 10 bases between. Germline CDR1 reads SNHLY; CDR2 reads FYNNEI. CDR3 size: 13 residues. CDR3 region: CASSVRVGDTQYF. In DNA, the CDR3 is TGTGCCAGCAGTGTCCGGGTCGGAGATACGCAGTATTTT.

The CDR3 DNA sequence: TGCGCCAGCAGCGCGGCGACCAACTATGGCTACACCTTC. Its protein product is CASSAATNYGYTF. The chain couples TRBV5-1 to TRBJ1-2; D unclear. CDR3 length equals 13 residues. Trimming took off 4 bases at V and 2 bases at J, with 9 bases between the two ends. Germline V lookup: CDR1 SGHRS, CDR2 YFSETQ.

The CDR3 spells CASSATGASGNTIYF. The CDR3 DNA follows: TGTGCCAGCAGCGCTACAGGGGCATCCGGAAACACCATATATTTT. The V call is TRBV7-2, the J call TRBJ1-3; 7 bases match TRBD1. Germline V gene lookup returns CDR1 SGHTA and CDR2 FQGNSA. The CDR3 has 15 residues. With 5 bases clipped from V and 4 bases from J, the junction kept 8 bases outside the gene matches.

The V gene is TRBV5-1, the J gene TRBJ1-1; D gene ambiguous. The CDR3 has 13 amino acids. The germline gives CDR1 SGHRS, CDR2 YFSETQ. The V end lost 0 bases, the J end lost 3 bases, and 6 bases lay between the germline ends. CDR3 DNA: TGCGCCAGCAGCTTGGTAACGGACACTGAAGCTTTCTTT. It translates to CASSLVTDTEAFF.

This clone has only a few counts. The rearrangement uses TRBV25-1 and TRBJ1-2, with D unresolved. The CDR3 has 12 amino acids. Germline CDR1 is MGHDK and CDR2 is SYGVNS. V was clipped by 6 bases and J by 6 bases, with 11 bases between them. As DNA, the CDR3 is TGTGCCAGCAGGACGGGGAGAGATGGCTACACCTTC. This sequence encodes CASRTGRDGYTF.

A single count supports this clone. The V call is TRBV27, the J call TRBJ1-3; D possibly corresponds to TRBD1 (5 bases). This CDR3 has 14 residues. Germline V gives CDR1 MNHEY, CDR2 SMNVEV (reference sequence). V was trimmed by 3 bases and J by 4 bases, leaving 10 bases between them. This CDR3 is CASSFGGMGNTIYF. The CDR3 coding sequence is TGTGCCAGCAGTTTCGGGGGGATGGGAAACACCATATATTTT.

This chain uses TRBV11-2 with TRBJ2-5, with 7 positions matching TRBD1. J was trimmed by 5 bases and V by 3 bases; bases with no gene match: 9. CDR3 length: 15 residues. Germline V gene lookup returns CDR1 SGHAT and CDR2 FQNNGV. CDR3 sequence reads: CASSLGDRDMETQYF. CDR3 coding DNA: TGTGCCAGCAGCTTGGGTGACAGGGATATGGAGACCCAGTACTTC.

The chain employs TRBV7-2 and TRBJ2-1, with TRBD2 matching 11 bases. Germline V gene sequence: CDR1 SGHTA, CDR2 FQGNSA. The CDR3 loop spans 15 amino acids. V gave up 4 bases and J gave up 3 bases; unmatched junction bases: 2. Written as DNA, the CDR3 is TGTGCCAGCAGCTCGACTAGCGGGGTCTACAATGAGCAGTTCTTC. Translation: CASSSTSGVYNEQFF.

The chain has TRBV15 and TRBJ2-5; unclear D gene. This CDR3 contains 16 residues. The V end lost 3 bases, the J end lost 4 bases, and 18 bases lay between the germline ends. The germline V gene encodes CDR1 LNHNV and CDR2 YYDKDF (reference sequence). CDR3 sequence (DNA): TGTGCCACCAGCAGGGCCGGGTCGCGAACGGGAGAGACCCAGTACTTC. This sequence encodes CATSRAGSRTGETQYF.

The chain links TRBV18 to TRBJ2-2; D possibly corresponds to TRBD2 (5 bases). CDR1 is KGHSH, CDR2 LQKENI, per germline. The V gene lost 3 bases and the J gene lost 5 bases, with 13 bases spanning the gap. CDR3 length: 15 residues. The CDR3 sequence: CASSPGVTGTGELFF. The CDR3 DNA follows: TGTGCCAGCTCACCGGGAGTTACCGGGACCGGGGAGCTGTTTTTT.

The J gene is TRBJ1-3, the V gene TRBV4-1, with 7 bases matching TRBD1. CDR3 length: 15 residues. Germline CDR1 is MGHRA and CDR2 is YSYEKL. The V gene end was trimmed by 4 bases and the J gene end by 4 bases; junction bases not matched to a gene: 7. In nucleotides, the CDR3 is TGCGCCAGCAGCCCACCCGACAGGGAGGGAAACACCATATATTTT. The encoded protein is CASSPPDREGNTIYF.

In DNA form, the CDR3 reads TGTGCCAGCAGCGCTACAGGACTAGCGGGACTGGTGCAGTACTTC. Its translation: CASSATGLAGLVQYF. The V and J genes are TRBV9 and TRBJ2-7, with TRBD2 matching 12 bases. Unmatched junction bases numbered 10, after V lost 3 bases and J lost 9 bases. CDR1 and CDR2 from the germline V gene are SGDLS and YYNGEE. This CDR3 region has 15 residues.

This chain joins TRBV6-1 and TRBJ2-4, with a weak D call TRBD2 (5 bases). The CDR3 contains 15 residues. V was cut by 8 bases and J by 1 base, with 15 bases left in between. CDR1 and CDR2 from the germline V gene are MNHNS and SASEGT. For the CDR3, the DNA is TGTGCCAGCCTCACCCTCGGAGGTGCCAAAAACATTCAGTACTTC. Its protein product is CASLTLGGAKNIQYF.

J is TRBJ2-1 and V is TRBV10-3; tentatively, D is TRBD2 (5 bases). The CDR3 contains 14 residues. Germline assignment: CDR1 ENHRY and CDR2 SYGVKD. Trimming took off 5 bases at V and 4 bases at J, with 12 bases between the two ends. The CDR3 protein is CAISNKDWYNEQFF. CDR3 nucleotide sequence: TGTGCCATCAGTAATAAGGACTGGTACAATGAGCAGTTCTTC.